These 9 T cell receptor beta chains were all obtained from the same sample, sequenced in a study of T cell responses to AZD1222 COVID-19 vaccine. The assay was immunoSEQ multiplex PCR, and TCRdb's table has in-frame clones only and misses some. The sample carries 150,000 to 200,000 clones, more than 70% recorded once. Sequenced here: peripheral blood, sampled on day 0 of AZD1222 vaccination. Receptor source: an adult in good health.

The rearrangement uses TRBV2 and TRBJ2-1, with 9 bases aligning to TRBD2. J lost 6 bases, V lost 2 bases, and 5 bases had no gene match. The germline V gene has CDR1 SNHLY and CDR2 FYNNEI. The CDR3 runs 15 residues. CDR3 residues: CASSELRGGSNEQFF. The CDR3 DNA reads TGTGCCAGCAGTGAATTGCGGGGGGGCTCCAATGAGCAGTTCTTC.

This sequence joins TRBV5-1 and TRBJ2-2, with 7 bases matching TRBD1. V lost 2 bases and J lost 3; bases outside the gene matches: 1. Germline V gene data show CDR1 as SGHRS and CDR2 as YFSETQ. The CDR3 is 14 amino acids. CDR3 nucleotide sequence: TGCGCCAGCAGCTTCACAGGGGACACCGGGGAGCTGTTTTTT. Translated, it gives CASSFTGDTGELFF.

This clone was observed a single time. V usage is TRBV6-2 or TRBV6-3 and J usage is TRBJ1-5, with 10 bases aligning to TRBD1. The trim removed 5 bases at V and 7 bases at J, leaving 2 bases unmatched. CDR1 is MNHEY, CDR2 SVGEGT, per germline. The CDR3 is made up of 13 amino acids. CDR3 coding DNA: TGTGCCAGCAGTGGGGACAGGGGACAGCCCCAGCATTTT. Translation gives CASSGDRGQPQHF.

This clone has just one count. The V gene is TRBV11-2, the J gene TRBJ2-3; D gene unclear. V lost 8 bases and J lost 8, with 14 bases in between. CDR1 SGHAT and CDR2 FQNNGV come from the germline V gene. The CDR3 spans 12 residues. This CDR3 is CASGSGLGTQYF. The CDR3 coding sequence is TGTGCCAGCGGTTCCGGCTTGGGTACGCAGTATTTT.

DNA for the CDR3: TGTGCCAGCAGTGACTCGGGGTGGAACACCGGGGAGCTGTTTTTT. It yields the protein CASSDSGWNTGELFF. V gene TRBV25-1 combines with J gene TRBJ2-2; weak D call: TRBD2 (5 bases). The CDR3 spans 15 residues. Per the germline V gene, CDR1 is MGHDK and CDR2 is SYGVNS. The germline V and J ends were trimmed by 3 bases and 1 base, with 9 bases remaining between them.

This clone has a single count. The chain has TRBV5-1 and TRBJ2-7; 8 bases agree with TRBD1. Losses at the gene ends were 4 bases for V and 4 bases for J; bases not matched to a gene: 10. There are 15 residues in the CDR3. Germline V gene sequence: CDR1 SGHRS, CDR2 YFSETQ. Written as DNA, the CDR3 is TGCGCCAGCAGCCCCCCTTTGACAGGGGCGTACGAGCAGTACTTC. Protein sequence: CASSPPLTGAYEQYF.

The CDR3 sequence is CASSARLAGDIGLGTDTQYF. CDR3 DNA: TGTGCCAGCAGCGCTAGACTAGCGGGAGATATCGGCTTGGGGACAGATACGCAGTATTTT. The chain carries TRBV9 and TRBJ2-3; 12 bases match TRBD2. Trimming cost V 3 bases and J 3 bases; bases outside gene matches: 17. The germline gives CDR1 SGDLS, CDR2 YYNGEE. The CDR3 is made up of 20 amino acids.

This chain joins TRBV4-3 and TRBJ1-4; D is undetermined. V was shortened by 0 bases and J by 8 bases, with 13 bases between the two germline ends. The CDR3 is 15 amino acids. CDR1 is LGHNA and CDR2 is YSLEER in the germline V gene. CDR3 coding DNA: TGCGCCAGCAGCCAAGAGGGCAGACAAGGAGAAAAACTGTTTTTT. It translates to CASSQEGRQGEKLFF.

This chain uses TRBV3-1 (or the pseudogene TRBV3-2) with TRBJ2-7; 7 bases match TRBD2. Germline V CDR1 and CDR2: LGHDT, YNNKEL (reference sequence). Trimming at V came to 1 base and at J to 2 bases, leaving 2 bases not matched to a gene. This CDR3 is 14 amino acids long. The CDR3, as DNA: TGTGCCAGCAGCCAAGCAGGGACTACCTACGAGCAGTACTTC. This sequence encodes CASSQAGTTYEQYF.